These 20 T cell receptor beta chains were sequenced from one sample in a study of blood T cell repertoires in COVID-19. The method was immunoSEQ multiplex PCR; TCRdb's version includes in-frame clones alone and lacks a portion of them. Counted here are fewer than 85,000 clones, around 81% occurring once; the ten biggest clones make up approximately 27%. Sequencing was performed on peripheral blood. These receptors came from a human donor in a cohort sampled during active COVID-19.

V usage is TRBV5-1 and J usage is TRBJ1-4; D is possibly TRBD1 (5 bases). Trimming removed 0 bases at V and 5 bases at J, with 8 bases between. This CDR3 region has 14 residues. Germline values: CDR1 SGHRS, CDR2 YFSETQ. The CDR3 coding sequence is TGCGCCAGCAGCTTGGGACAGTTGAATGAAAAACTGTTTTTT. Its translation is CASSLGQLNEKLFF.

The J gene is TRBJ2-1, the V gene TRBV3-1 (or the pseudogene TRBV3-2); TRBD1 aligns across 8 bases. The V segment lost 5 bases and the J segment 1 base; nucleotides outside the gene matches: 4. The length of the CDR3 is 15 residues. CDR1 and CDR2 (germline): LGHDT, YNNKEL (reference sequence). The CDR3 here is CASSYRGISYNEQFF. Here the CDR3 DNA reads TGTGCCAGCAGCTACAGGGGGATTTCCTACAATGAGCAGTTCTTC.

J is TRBJ2-7 and V is TRBV5-1; TRBD1 matches at 10 bases. In germline, CDR1 is SGHRS, CDR2 YFSETQ. Germline trimming cut 4 bases from V and 4 bases from J; bases unmatched to any gene: 2. The CDR3 is 13 amino acids. Here the CDR3 reads CASSQDRGYEQYF. CDR3 bases: TGCGCCAGCAGCCAGGACAGGGGGTACGAGCAGTACTTC.

The rearrangement links TRBV3-1 (or the pseudogene TRBV3-2) to TRBJ2-2, with 7 nucleotides matching TRBD2. With V trimmed by 4 bases and J by 2 bases, 4 bases remained unmatched. The germline gives CDR1 LGHDT, CDR2 YNNKEL (reference sequence). The CDR3 length is 15 residues. The CDR3 spells CASSPGGGNTGELFF. The CDR3 region has the DNA TGTGCCAGCAGCCCCGGCGGGGGAAACACCGGGGAGCTGTTTTTT.

This clone came up a few times. The V gene is TRBV6-5, the J gene TRBJ1-1; D is unclear. The CDR3 is 14 amino acids. Looked up from germline, CDR1 is MNHEY and CDR2 is SVGAGI. V gave up 4 bases and J gave up 1 base, with 10 bases separating them. The CDR3 loop is CASSSRGRNTEAFF. CDR3 nucleotides: TGTGCCAGCAGTTCCCGCGGCAGGAACACTGAAGCTTTCTTT.

This clone has a handful of counts. V usage is TRBV5-4 and J usage is TRBJ2-7, with a possible D match to TRBD2 (7 bases). This CDR3 has 13 residues. Germline V lookup: CDR1 SGHNT, CDR2 YYREEE (reference sequence). V lost 3 bases to trimming and J lost 3 bases, with 10 bases between them. The CDR3 DNA reads as TGTGCCAGCAGCTGGGGGGGGCGCTACGAGCAGTACTTC. It codes for CASSWGGRYEQYF.

This clone was seen just once. V and J are TRBV15 and TRBJ2-7; 9 positions agree with TRBD1. The trim removed 5 bases at V and 4 bases at J, leaving 6 bases unmatched. The CDR3 loop spans 14 amino acids. Looked up from germline, CDR1 is LNHNV and CDR2 is YYDKDF (reference sequence). The CDR3, as DNA: TGTGCCACCAGCGCTCGACAGGGGGGATACGAGCAGTACTTC. Its translation: CATSARQGGYEQYF.

The chain joins TRBV7-3 to TRBJ2-3; weak D call: TRBD2 (6 bases). Germline-derived CDR1 and CDR2 are SGHTA and FQGTGA. Trimming removed 5 bases at V and 0 bases at J, with 9 bases between. This CDR3 has 14 amino acids. CDR3 DNA sequence: TGTGCCAGCAGCCTCCGGGGGAGCACAGATACGCAGTATTTT. Encoded protein: CASSLRGSTDTQYF.

The chain uses TRBV3-1 (or the pseudogene TRBV3-2) and TRBJ2-2, with TRBD2 as a possible D gene (6 bases). The CDR3 contains 14 residues. In germline, CDR1 is LGHDT, CDR2 YNNKEL (reference sequence). V lost 5 bases to trimming and J lost 1 base, with 8 bases between them. The CDR3 sequence: CASSGLLNTGELFF. In DNA form, the CDR3 reads TGTGCCAGCAGCGGACTATTGAACACCGGGGAGCTGTTTTTT.

The chain recombines TRBV24-1 with TRBJ2-2, with D maybe TRBD2 (5 bases). In germline, CDR1 is KGHDR, CDR2 SFDVKD. V lost 12 bases, J lost 5 bases, and 15 bases lay in between. CDR3 length: 13 amino acids. The chain's CDR3 is CAAYSGRTGELFF. The CDR3 region has the DNA TGTGCCGCCTACAGCGGAAGGACCGGGGAGCTGTTTTTT.

The V and J genes are TRBV5-6 and TRBJ2-7; no definite D call. Trimming cost V 3 bases and J 2 bases, with 15 bases left between them. Germline lookup yields CDR1 SGHDT and CDR2 YYEEEE. The CDR3 has 15 amino acids. CDR3 residues: CASSSVTEPPYEQYF. The CDR3 DNA reads TGTGCCAGCAGCTCCGTAACTGAACCGCCCTACGAGCAGTACTTC.

The chain carries TRBV6-1 and TRBJ2-1, with TRBD2 matching 7 bases. The trim removed 3 bases at V and 2 bases at J, leaving 7 bases unmatched. The CDR3 is 16 residues long. The germline V gene encodes CDR1 MNHNS and CDR2 SASEGT. CDR3: CASSDLSGGAYNEQFF. The CDR3 region has the DNA TGTGCCAGCAGTGATCTAAGTGGGGGGGCCTACAATGAGCAGTTCTTC.

The chain is built from TRBV5-1 and TRBJ2-1, with D perhaps TRBD2 (6 bases). The CDR3 spans 16 residues. The germline V and J ends were trimmed by 0 bases and 1 base, with 11 bases remaining between them. CDR1 and CDR2 from the germline V gene are SGHRS and YFSETQ. The CDR3 spells CASSLVGGVSYNEQFF. Written as DNA, the CDR3 is TGCGCCAGCAGCTTGGTGGGGGGAGTATCCTACAATGAGCAGTTCTTC.

The chain has TRBV10-2 and TRBJ1-1, with 8 bases that match TRBD1. CDR1 WSHSY and CDR2 SAAADI come from the germline V gene. The CDR3 is made up of 15 amino acids. J lost 3 bases, V lost 0 bases, and 3 bases had no gene match. The CDR3 bases are TGCGCCAGCAGTGAGTCGTCAGGGGGCCACACTGAAGCTTTCTTT. It specifies CASSESSGGHTEAFF.

This clone showed up just once. The chain uses TRBV4-1 and TRBJ2-5; TRBD1 agrees at 7 bases. Germline values: CDR1 MGHRA, CDR2 YSYEKL. The CDR3 has 14 amino acids. J lost 4 bases, V lost 1 base, and 3 bases had no gene match. The CDR3: CASSQGGQRETQYF. CDR3 nucleotides: TGCGCCAGCAGCCAAGGGGGACAGAGAGAGACCCAGTACTTC.

The rearrangement uses TRBV4-3 and TRBJ2-7, with 7 bases that match TRBD1. Germline V gene lookup returns CDR1 LGHNA and CDR2 YSLEER. V trimming: 4 bases; J trimming: 1 base; junction bases outside the gene matches: 7. CDR3 length: 15 residues. DNA for the CDR3: TGCGCCAGCAGCCTCGAATGGGACAGATCCTACGAGCAGTACTTC. Translating gives CASSLEWDRSYEQYF.

The table lists this clone with a few counts. CDR3 amino acids: CASSLAAGARNSPLHF. The CDR3 DNA follows: TGTGCCAGCAGCTTGGCCGCAGGGGCCCGGAATTCACCCCTCCACTTT. The gene calls are TRBV5-8 and TRBJ1-6, with TRBD1 as a possible D gene (6 bases). Trimming removed 0 bases at V and 7 bases at J, with 14 bases between. Germline-derived CDR1 and CDR2 are SGHTS and YDEGEE. This CDR3 region has 16 residues.

J is TRBJ1-6 and V is TRBV5-8, with a possible D match to TRBD1 (6 bases). The CDR3 contains 15 residues. CDR1 and CDR2 from the germline V gene are SGHTS and YDEGEE. V gave up 4 bases and J gave up 7 bases, with 15 bases separating them. CDR3 residues: CASSVRGTVNSPLHF. The CDR3 bases are TGTGCCAGCAGCGTGAGGGGGACCGTGAATTCACCCCTCCACTTT.

The chain combines TRBV3-1 (or the pseudogene TRBV3-2) with TRBJ2-5; the match to TRBD2 covers 16 bases. The CDR3 has 17 amino acids. CDR1 is LGHDT and CDR2 is YNNKEL in the germline V gene (reference sequence). Trimming at V came to 4 bases and at J to 5 bases, leaving 7 bases not matched to a gene. CDR3 nucleotide sequence: TGTGCCAGCAGCCCCGGGACTAGCGGGGGGGCGATGGAGACCCAGTACTTC. This gives the protein CASSPGTSGGAMETQYF.

This clone is classed as medium-sized (0.01 to 0.1%). Different DNA sequences within this sample yield the same CDR3. The gene calls are TRBV11-1 and TRBJ1-1; D might be TRBD1 (6 bases). From germline, CDR1 is SGHAT and CDR2 FQDESV (reference sequence). The CDR3 totals 13 residues. V gave up 5 bases and J gave up 5 bases, with 12 bases separating them. CDR3 DNA sequence: TGTGCCAGCAGCCTGTACAGGGAAACTGAAGCTTTCTTT. Translated, it gives CASSLYRETEAFF.